This entry is about one T cell receptor (beta chain). The data belong to a study of T cell responses to AZD1222 COVID-19 vaccine. Some clones are missing from TCRdb's copy, which holds only in-frame ones; the method was immunoSEQ multiplex PCR. The table records some 99,000 clones, roughly 80% of them present only once. Second doses were pooled across both intervals (about 4 or about 12 weeks). Germline V CDR1 and CDR2: SNHLY, FYNNEI. Deletions cut 2 bases from V and 5 bases from J, with 13 bases between. The CDR3 loop spans 15 amino acids. This TCR was recovered from an adult who received the AZD1222 COVID-19 vaccine. The chain joins TRBV2 to TRBJ2-1; D may be TRBD2 (5 bases). The sample was peripheral blood, taken 28 days after the second AZD1222 dose. The CDR3, as DNA: TGTGCCAGCAGTGAACAAGCGGTATTAAACAATGAGCAGTTCTTC. This encodes CASSEQAVLNNEQFF. Using reference TRBV2 and TRBJ2-1 for the parts outside the CDR3, the full variable domain is EPEVTQTPSHQVTQMGQEVILRCVPISNHLYFYWYRQILGQKVEFLVSFYNNEISEKSEIFDDQFSVERPDGSNFTLKIRSTKLEDSAMYFCASSEQAVLNNEQFFGPGTRLTVL.